One sample yielded the 2 T cell receptor beta chains listed below, sequenced in a study of T cell responses to AZD1222 COVID-19 vaccine. Sequencing was performed with immunoSEQ multiplex PCR; in TCRdb, only in-frame clones are kept and a portion is missing. The sample lists approximately 160,000 clones, roughly 88% occurring once. Sequenced here: peripheral blood, sampled on day 0 of AZD1222 vaccination. Receptors were obtained from an adult in good health.

The J gene is TRBJ2-3, the V gene TRBV6-2 or TRBV6-3; the match to TRBD1 covers 7 bases. The CDR3 has 15 amino acids. Germline V gene data show CDR1 as MNHEY and CDR2 as SVGEGT. V lost 5 bases and J lost 0; bases outside the gene matches: 5. Here the CDR3 DNA reads TGTGCCAGCAGTAGCGACAGGGACAGCACAGATACGCAGTATTTT. It specifies CASSSDRDSTDTQYF.

The rearrangement links TRBV27 to TRBJ2-3, with D hard to call. Germline lookup yields CDR1 MNHEY and CDR2 SMNVEV (reference sequence). Between the trimmed V and J ends, which lost 4 bases and 2 bases, there was a span of 13 bases. The CDR3 totals 15 residues. This CDR3 reads CASSSSYRSTDTQYF. DNA of the CDR3: TGTGCCAGCAGTTCCTCGTACCGATCCACAGATACGCAGTATTTT.